What follows describes a single T cell receptor (beta chain). This clonotype was seen more than once but under ten times. Its specific antigen is unknown. The input lacks base qualities; no much larger clone sits a single base away. Libraries were built with RT-PCR. Reads for this sample came from a NextSeq 550. Starting from the raw public reads, TCRdb applied fastp trimming at Q25, assembled clones with MiXCR and retained in-frame beta chains. Rows matching on CDR3 protein sequence are summarized as one entry with the most common DNA and genes. The sample contains about a million distinct CDR3 sequences, around 17% of them found a single time. 5.5% to 6.5% of the sample is in the top ten clones. The CDR3, from cysteine to phenylalanine, totals 18 residues. Left in the record is the CDR3 DNA by itself, 54 bases read in frame from the first base. V loses 2 bases at its end and J loses 1 base; junction bases beyond the gene matches: 12. CDR1 and CDR2 were assigned from the germline V gene as MNHEY and SVGEGT.

The data stem from a study of patients and donors after allogeneic stem cell transplantation (dated by TCRdb to 2020 to 2022). Sequenced input: blood, either unsorted or a sorted T cell fraction (not recorded which). The chain is encoded by TRBV6-2 or TRBV6-3 joined to TRBJ2-5; 8 junctional bases match TRBD2. This clonotype was obtained from a human donor who was either an allogeneic HSCT recipient or a stem cell or donor lymphocyte infusion donor (not recorded which). It is not recorded whose cells these are; they may come from a transplant donor. The nucleotide sequence is given as TGTGCCAGCAGTTACCCGGTGCCGCCGCGGGAGGCCCAAGAGACCCAGTACTTC. This sequence encodes CASSYPVPPREAQETQYF.